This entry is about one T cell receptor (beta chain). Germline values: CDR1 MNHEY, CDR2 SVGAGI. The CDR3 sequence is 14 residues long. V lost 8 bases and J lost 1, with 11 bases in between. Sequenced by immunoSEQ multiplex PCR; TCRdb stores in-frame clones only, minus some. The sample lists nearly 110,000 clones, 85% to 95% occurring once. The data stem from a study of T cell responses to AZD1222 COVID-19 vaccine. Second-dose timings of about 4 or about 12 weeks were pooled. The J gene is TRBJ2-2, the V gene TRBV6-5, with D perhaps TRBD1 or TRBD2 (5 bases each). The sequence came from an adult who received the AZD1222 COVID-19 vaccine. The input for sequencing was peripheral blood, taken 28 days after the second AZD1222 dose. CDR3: CASEGIGNTGELFF. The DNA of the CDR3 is TGTGCCAGCGAGGGGATTGGGAACACCGGGGAGCTGTTTTTT.